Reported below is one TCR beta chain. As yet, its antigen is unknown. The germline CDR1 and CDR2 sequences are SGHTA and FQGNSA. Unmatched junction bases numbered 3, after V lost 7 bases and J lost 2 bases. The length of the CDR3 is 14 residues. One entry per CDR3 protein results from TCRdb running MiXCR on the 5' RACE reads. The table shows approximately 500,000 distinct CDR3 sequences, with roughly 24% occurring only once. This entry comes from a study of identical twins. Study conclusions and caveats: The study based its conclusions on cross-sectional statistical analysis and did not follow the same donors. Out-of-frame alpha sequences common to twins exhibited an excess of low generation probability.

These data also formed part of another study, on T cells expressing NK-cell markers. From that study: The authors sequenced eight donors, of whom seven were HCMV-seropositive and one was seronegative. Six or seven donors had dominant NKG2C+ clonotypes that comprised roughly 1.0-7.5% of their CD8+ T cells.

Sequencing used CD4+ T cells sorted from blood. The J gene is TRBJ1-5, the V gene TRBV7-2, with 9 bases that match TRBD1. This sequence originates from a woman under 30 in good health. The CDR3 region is CASNRQGGNQPQHF. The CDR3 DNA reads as TGTGCCAGCAACCGACAGGGGGGCAATCAGCCCCAGCATTTT.